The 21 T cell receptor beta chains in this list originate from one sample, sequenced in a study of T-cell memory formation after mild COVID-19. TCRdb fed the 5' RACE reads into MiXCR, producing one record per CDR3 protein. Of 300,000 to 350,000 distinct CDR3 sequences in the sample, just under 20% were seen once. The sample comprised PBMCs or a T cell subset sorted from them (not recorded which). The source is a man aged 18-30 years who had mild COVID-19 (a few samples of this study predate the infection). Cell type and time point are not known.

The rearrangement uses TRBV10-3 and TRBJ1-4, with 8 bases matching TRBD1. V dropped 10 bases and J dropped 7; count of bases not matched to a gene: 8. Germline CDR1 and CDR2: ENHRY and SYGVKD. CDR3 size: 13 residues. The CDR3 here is CATKTGDREKLFF. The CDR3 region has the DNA TGTGCCACCAAGACAGGGGACCGTGAAAAACTGTTTTTT.

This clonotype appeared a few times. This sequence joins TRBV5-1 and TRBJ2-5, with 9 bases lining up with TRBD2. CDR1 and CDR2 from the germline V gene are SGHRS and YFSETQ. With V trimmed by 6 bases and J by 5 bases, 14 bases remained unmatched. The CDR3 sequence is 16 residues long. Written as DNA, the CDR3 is TGCGCCAGCACGCGGGGGGGGGCCGACACCAGGGAGACCCAGTACTTC. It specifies CASTRGGADTRETQYF.

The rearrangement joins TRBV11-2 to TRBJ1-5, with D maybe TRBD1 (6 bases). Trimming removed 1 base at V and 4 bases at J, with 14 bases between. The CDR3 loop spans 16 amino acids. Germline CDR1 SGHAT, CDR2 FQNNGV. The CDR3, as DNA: TGTGCCAGCAGCTTAGGTGCTCAGGGGCCAAATCAGCCCCAGCATTTT. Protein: CASSLGAQGPNQPQHF.

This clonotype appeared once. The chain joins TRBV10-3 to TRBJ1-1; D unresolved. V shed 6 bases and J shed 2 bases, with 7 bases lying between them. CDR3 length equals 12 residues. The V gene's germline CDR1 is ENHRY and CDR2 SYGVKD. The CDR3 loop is CAISAPNTEAFF. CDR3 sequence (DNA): TGTGCCATCAGCGCCCCAAACACTGAAGCTTTCTTT.

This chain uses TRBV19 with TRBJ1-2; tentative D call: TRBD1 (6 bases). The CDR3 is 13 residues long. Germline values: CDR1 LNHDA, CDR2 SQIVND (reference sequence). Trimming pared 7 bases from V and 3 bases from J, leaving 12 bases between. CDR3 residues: CASTTGRDYGYTF. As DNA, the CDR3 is TGTGCCAGTACCACAGGGAGGGACTATGGCTACACCTTC.

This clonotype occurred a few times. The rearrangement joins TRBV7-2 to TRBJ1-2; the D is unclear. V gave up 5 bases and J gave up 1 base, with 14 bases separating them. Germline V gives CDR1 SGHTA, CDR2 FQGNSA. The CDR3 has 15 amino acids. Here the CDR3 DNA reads TGTGCCAGCAGCCGAAGTTCCACGGATAACTATGGCTACACCTTC. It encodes CASSRSSTDNYGYTF. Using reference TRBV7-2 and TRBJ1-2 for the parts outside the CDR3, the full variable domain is GAGVSQSPSNKVTEKGKDVELRCDPISGHTALYWYRQSLGQGLEFLIYFQGNSAPDKSGLPSDRFSAERTGGSVSTLTIQRTQQEDSAVYLCASSRSSTDNYGYTFGSGTRLTVV.

The CDR3 sequence is CASTQGDTQYF. CDR3 DNA: TGTGCCAGCACCCAGGGAGATACGCAGTATTTT. The chain carries TRBV5-6 and TRBJ2-3, with a weak D call TRBD1 (5 bases). The V end was cut by 6 bases, the J end by 5 bases, with 7 bases between. The V gene's germline CDR1 is SGHDT and CDR2 YYEEEE. The CDR3 loop spans 11 amino acids.

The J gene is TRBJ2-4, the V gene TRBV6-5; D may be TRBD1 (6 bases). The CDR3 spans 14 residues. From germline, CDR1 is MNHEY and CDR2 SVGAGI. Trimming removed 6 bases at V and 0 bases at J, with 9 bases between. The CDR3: CASRGHLAKNIQYF. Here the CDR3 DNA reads TGTGCCAGCAGGGGACACTTAGCCAAAAACATTCAGTACTTC.

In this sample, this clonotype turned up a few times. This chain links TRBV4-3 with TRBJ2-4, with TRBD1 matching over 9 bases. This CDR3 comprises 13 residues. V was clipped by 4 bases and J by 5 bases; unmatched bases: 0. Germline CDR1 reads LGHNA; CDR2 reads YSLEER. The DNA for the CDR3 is TGCGCCAGCAGCCGGGACAGGGAAAACATTCAGTACTTC. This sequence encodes CASSRDRENIQYF.

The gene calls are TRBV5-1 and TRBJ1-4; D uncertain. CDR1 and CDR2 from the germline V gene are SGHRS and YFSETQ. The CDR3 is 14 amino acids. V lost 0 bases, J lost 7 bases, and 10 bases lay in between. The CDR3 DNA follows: TGCGCCAGCAGCTTGGGCCAGGTCGGTGAAAAACTGTTTTTT. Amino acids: CASSLGQVGEKLFF.

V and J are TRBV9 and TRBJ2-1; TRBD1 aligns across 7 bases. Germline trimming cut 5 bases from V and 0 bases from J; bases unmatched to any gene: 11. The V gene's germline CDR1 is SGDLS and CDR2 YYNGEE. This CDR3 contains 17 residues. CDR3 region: CASSHPNRGSSYNEQFF. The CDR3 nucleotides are TGTGCCAGCAGTCACCCCAACAGGGGAAGCTCCTACAATGAGCAGTTCTTC.

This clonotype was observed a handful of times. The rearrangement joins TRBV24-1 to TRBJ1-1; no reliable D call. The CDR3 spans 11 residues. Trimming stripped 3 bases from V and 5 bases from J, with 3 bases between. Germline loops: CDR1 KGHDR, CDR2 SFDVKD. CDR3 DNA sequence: TGTGCCACCAGTGATCGGACTGAAGCTTTCTTT. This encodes CATSDRTEAFF.

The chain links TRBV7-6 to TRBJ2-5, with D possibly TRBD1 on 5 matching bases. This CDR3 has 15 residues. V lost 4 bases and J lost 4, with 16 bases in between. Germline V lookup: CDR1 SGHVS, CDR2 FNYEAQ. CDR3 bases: TGTGCCAGCAGCTCCCGGACAAGAGATTTAGAGACCCAGTACTTC. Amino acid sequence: CASSSRTRDLETQYF.

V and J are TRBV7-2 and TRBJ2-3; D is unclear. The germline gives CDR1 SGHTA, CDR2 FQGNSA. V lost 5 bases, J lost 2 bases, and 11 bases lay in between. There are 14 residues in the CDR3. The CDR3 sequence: CASSQTRDTDTQYF. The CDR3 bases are TGTGCCAGCAGCCAAACCCGAGACACAGATACGCAGTATTTT.

CDR3 coding DNA: TGTGCCAGCCAAATCTCCACTGAAGCTTTCTTT. Its protein product is CASQISTEAFF. The V gene is TRBV12-3 or TRBV12-4, the J gene TRBJ1-1; no reliable D call. Trimming took off 8 bases at V and 4 bases at J, with 8 bases between the two ends. The CDR3 extends over 11 amino acids.

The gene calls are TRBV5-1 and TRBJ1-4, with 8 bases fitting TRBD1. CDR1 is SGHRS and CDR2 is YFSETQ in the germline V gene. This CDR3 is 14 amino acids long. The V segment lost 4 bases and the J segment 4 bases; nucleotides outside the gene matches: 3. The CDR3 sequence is CASSHGQGNEKLFF. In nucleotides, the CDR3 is TGCGCCAGCAGCCACGGACAGGGTAATGAAAAACTGTTTTTT.

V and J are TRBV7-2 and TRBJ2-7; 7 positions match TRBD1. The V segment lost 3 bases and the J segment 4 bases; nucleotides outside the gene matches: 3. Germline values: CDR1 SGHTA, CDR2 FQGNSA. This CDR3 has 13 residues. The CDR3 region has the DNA TGTGCCAGCAGCTTCGGGACAGCTTACGAGCAGTACGTC. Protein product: CASSFGTAYEQYV.

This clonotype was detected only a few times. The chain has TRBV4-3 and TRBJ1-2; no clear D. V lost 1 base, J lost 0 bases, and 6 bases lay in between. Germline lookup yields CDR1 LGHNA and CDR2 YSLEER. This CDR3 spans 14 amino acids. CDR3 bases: TGCGCCAGCAGCCAAGGGGTTTCTAACTATGGCTACACCTTC. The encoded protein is CASSQGVSNYGYTF.

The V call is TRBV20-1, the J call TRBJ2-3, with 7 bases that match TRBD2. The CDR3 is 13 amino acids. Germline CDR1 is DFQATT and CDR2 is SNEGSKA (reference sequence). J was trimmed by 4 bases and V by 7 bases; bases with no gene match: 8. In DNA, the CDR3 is TGCAGTGTCTGGGCGGGGGACCCAGATACGCAGTATTTT. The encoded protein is CSVWAGDPDTQYF.

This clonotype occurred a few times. The CDR3, as DNA: TGTGCCAGCAGCCCGGAAGGGGGGTGGACAGATACGCAGTATTTT. It yields the protein CASSPEGGWTDTQYF. The V call is TRBV7-2, the J call TRBJ2-3; D tentatively reads TRBD1 or TRBD2 (6 bases each). The V end was cut by 5 bases, the J end by 3 bases, with 15 bases between. Germline CDR1 reads SGHTA; CDR2 reads FQGNSA. The CDR3 is made up of 15 amino acids.

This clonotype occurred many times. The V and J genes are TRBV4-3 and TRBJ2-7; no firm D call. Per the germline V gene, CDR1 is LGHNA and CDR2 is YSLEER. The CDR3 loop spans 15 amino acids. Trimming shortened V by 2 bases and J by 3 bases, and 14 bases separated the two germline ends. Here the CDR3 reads CASSQSSNPYYEQYF. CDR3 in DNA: TGCGCCAGCAGCCAATCTTCGAACCCCTACTACGAGCAGTACTTC.